The next 12 T cell receptor beta chains were all read from a single sample in a study of CXCR3-negative and CXCR3-positive naive CD8 T cells. Their recognized antigens are unknown. In preparing the TRB cDNA libraries, 5' RACE with UMI labels was used. TCRdb re-called the 5' RACE reads, yielding one record per CDR3 amino acid sequence without DNA. The sample has roughly 130,000 distinct CDR3 sequences. Study-level results: CXCR3-negative naive cells had less hydrophobic TRB CDR3s than did CXCR3-positive naive cells.

Sequenced input: naive CXCR3+ CD8+ T cells from blood. Subset noted: CD45RO-CCR7+CD27+CD95- naive CD8+ T cells expressing CXCR3 (TNR3+). These receptor sequences come from a human donor in good health. Some clones in this sample may be carry-over from other donors' samples.

The rearrangement links TRBV28 to TRBJ2-5. The germline gives CDR1 MDHEN, CDR2 SYDVKM. The CDR3 has 14 residues. CDR3: CASSLRWYQETQYF.

The V call is TRBV29-1, the J call TRBJ2-3; TCRdb proposes TRBD1, but this gene call is untestable without DNA. The germline V gene encodes CDR1 SQVTM and CDR2 ANQGSEA. The CDR3 has 13 residues. CDR3 residues: CSATATQGDTQYF.

The rearrangement joins TRBV7-9 to TRBJ1-1; TCRdb names TRBD1, which stays unverified in the absence of DNA. Germline V gene sequence: CDR1 SEHNR, CDR2 FQNEAQ (reference sequence). The CDR3 contains 14 residues. The CDR3 protein is CASSSGQLNTEAFF.

This chain connects TRBV20-1 to TRBJ1-1; the D call from TCRdb, TRBD1, cannot be confirmed without DNA. Germline V lookup: CDR1 DFQATT, CDR2 SNEGSKA (reference sequence). This CDR3 is built from 14 residues. The chain's CDR3 is CSARTGGGETEAFF.

The V call is TRBV7-9, the J call TRBJ2-7. Looked up from germline, CDR1 is SEHNR and CDR2 is FQNEAQ (reference sequence). The CDR3 extends over 11 amino acids. This CDR3 reads CASSFDGPQYF.

V is TRBV5-1 and J is TRBJ2-1; TCRdb's D gene call, TRBD1, goes unchecked for lack of DNA. From germline, CDR1 is SGHRS and CDR2 YFSETQ. This CDR3 has 15 residues. The CDR3 protein is CASSLEGGDYNEQFF.

The chain combines TRBV28 with TRBJ2-3; TCRdb reports TRBD1, a call that lacks DNA to check it against. The CDR3 totals 14 residues. Per germline, CDR1 MDHEN and CDR2 SYDVKM. CDR3 residues: CASSPPGRTDTQYF.

This rearrangement joins TRBV4-3 to TRBJ1-2. Germline CDR1 reads LGHNA; CDR2 reads YSLEER. The CDR3 is made up of 14 amino acids. CDR3 region: CASSQDVENYGYTF.

This sequence joins TRBV28 and TRBJ2-1; the TCRdb D gene call, TRBD2, has no DNA to confirm it. The CDR3 is 15 residues long. Germline-derived CDR1 and CDR2 are MDHEN and SYDVKM. This CDR3 is CASSFRGDSRGEQFF.

CDR3 region: CSSPDGSGVDEQYF. The J gene is TRBJ2-7, the V gene TRBV20-1; TCRdb proposes TRBD2, but this gene call is untestable without DNA. This CDR3 has 14 amino acids. Germline V gene lookup returns CDR1 DFQATT and CDR2 SNEGSKA (reference sequence).

The chain has TRBV29-1 and TRBJ2-2; TCRdb's assignment of TRBD2 cannot be checked, as there is no DNA. The CDR3 sequence is 15 residues long. Per the germline V gene, CDR1 is SQVTM and CDR2 is ANQGSEA. This chain's CDR3 is CSVPSPTSGTGELFF.

The chain's CDR3 is CASSPPDDKSYEQYF. This rearrangement joins TRBV7-9 to TRBJ2-7; TCRdb calls TRBD1, which cannot be checked without DNA. The germline CDR1 and CDR2 sequences are SEHNR and FQNEAQ (reference sequence). The CDR3 has 15 residues.